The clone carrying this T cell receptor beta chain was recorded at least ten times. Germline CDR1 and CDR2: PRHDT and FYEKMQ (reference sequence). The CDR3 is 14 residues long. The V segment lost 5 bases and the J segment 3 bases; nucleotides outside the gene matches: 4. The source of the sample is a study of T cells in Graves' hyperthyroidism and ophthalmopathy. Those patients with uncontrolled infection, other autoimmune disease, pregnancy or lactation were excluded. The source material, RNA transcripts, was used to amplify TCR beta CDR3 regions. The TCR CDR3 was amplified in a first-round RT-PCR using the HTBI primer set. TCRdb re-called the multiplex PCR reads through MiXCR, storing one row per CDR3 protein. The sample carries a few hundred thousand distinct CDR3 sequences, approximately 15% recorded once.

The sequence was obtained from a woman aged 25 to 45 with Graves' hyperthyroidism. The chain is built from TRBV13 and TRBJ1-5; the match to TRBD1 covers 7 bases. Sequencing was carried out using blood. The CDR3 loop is CASSVQGYNQPQHF. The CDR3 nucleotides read TGTGCCAGCAGCGTACAGGGGTACAATCAGCCCCAGCATTTT.